The rows below give T cell receptor beta chains drawn from one sample of a study of T cells in Graves' hyperthyroidism and ophthalmopathy. A single record per CDR3 protein comes from TCRdb applying MiXCR to the multiplex PCR reads. The data hold about 260,000 distinct CDR3 sequences, with around 20% observed a single time. The sample was blood. These receptors were obtained from a man younger than 40 with Graves' ophthalmopathy. CDR3s include the opening cysteine and the closing phenylalanine or tryptophan. A D gene is named only where the DNA matches it firmly. Expanded clones are given a class, and other clones once, few, many or no size at all.

-,TRBV12-3/TRBV12-4,-,TRBJ1-5,TGTGCCAGTGGGGTGGGGGCCTCCGCGAGCAATCAGCCCCAGCATTTT,CASGVGASASNQPQHF
TRBD1,TRBV28,-,TRBJ2-5,TGTGCCAGCAGTCAAGGACAGGGACTGGGAGAGACCCAGTACTTC,CASSQGQGLGETQYF
-,TRBV27,many,TRBJ2-7,TGTGCCAGCAGTCCACCAAGGGGCGAGCAGTACTTC,CASSPPRGEQYF
-,TRBV14,-,TRBJ2-1,TGTGCCAGCAGCCAAGAACCGAATGAGCAGTTCTTC,CASSQEPNEQFF
-,TRBV2,-,TRBJ1-1,TGTGCCAGCAGTGAGGACACTGAAGCTTTCTTT,CASSEDTEAFF
TRBD2,TRBV5-5,-,TRBJ2-1,TGTGCCAGCAGCTGGGGGACTAGCTCGAGTGAGCAGTTCTTC,CASSWGTSSSEQFF
TRBD2,TRBV28,many,TRBJ2-3,TGTGCCAGCAGATTCGCCGGGACTAGCAACCACTGGCAGTATTTT,CASRFAGTSNHWQYF
TRBD1,TRBV10-2,many,TRBJ2-7,TGCGCCAGCAGCCCCGACAGGGGAGCCTACGAGCAGTACTTC,CASSPDRGAYEQYF
TRBD2,TRBV4-1,few,TRBJ2-3,TGCGCCAGCAGCTCACCTAGCGGGAGCGCAGATACGCAGTATTTT,CASSSPSGSADTQYF
-,TRBV6-1,few,TRBJ2-7,TGTGCCGCCGCCCGGGGCTACGAGCAGTACTTC,CAAARGYEQYF
-,TRBV11-3,many,TRBJ2-2,TGTGCCAGCAGCTTCAGGTCTAACGTCGGGGAGCTGTTTTTT,CASSFRSNVGELFF
TRBD1,TRBV7-9,-,TRBJ2-7,TGTGCCAGCGGCGTCCCACTGGGACAGGGTGCTTTCGAGCAGTACTTC,CASGVPLGQGAFEQYF
TRBD2,TRBV7-9,-,TRBJ2-3,TGTGCCAGCAGCTCCGGGAGGCGGTCAGATACGCAGTATTTT,CASSSGRRSDTQYF
-,TRBV11-2,many,TRBJ2-2,TGTGCCAGCAGCTCCCCAGCCGGGGCGCGCACCGGGGAGCTGTTTTTT,CASSSPAGARTGELFF
-,TRBV5-5,few,TRBJ2-4,TGTGCCAGCAGACTCAAACACTCAGGGGGGGACATTCAGTACTTC,CASRLKHSGGDIQYF
-,TRBV12-3/TRBV12-4,once,TRBJ1-6,TGTGCCAGCAGTTCCGGGACCGCGGGTTCACCCCTCCACTTT,CASSSGTAGSPLHF
-,TRBV24-1,-,TRBJ2-1,TGTGCCACCAGTGATTTGGGCATTTCTGAGCAGTTCTTC,CATSDLGISEQFF